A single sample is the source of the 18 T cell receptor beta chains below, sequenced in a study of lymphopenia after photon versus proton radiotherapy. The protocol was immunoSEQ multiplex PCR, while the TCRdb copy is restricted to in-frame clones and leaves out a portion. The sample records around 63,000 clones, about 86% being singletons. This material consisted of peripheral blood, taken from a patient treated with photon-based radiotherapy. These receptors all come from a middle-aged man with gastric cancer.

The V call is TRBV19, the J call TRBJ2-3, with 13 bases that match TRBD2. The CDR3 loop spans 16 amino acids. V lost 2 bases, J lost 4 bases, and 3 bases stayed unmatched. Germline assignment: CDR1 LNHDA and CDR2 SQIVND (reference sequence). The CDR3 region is CASSITSGGAADTQYF. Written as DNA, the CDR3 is TGTGCCAGTAGTATAACTAGCGGGGGGGCTGCAGATACGCAGTATTTT.

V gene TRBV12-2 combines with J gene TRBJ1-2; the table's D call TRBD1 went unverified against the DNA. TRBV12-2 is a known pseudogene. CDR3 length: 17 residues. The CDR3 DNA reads TGTGCAAGTCGCTTAGTGGTTGCAGGCCCCTCTAACTATGGCTACACCTTC. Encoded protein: CASRLVVAGPSNYGYTF.

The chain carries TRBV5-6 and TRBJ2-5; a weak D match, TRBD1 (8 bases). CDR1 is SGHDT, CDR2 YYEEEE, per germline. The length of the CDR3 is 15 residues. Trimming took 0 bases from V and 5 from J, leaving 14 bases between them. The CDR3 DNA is TGTGCCAGCAGCTTGGACGGACAGGGAGGGGAGACCCAGTACTTC. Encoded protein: CASSLDGQGGETQYF.

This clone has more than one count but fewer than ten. Here the CDR3 reads CAWRDPKQWFF. As DNA, the CDR3 is TGTGCCTGGAGAGACCCGAAGCAGTGGTTCTTC. V is TRBV30 and J is TRBJ2-1, with D unclear. Deletions cut 3 bases from V and 15 bases from J, with 15 bases between. The V gene's germline CDR1 is GTSNPN and CDR2 SVGIG (reference sequence). The CDR3 length is 11 residues. The full variable domain, completed using reference TRBV30 and TRBJ2-1, is SQTIHQWPATLVQPVGSPLSLECTVEGTSNPNLYWYRQAAGRGLQLLFYSVGIGQISSEVPQNLSASRPQDRQFILSSKKLLLSDSGFYLCAWRDPKQWFFGPGTRLTVL.

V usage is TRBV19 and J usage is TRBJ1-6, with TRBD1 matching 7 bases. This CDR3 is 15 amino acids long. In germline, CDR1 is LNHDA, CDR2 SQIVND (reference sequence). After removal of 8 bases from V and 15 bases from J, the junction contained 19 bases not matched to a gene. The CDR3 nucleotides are TGTGCCAGTGGAGAGGTGGGACAGCTTAATTCGGGCCTCCACTTT. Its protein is CASGEVGQLNSGLHF. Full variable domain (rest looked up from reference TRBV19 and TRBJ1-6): DGGITQSPKYLFRKEGQNVTLSCEQNLNHDAMYWYRQDPGQGLRLIYYSQIVNDFQKGDIAEGYSVSREKKESFPLTVTSAQKNPTAFYLCASGEVGQLNSGLHFGNGTRLTVT.

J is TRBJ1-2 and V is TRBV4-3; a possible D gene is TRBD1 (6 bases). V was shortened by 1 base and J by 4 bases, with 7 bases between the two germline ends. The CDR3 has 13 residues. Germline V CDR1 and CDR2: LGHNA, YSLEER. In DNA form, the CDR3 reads TGCGCCAGCAGCCAAGCGGACAGCTATGGCTACACCTTC. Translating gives CASSQADSYGYTF.

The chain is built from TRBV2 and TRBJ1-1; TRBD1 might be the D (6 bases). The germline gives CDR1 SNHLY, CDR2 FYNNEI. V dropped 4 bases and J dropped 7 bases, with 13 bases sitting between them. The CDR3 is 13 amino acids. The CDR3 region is CASSVTDRVEAFF. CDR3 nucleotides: TGTGCCAGCAGTGTAACGGACAGAGTTGAAGCTTTCTTT.

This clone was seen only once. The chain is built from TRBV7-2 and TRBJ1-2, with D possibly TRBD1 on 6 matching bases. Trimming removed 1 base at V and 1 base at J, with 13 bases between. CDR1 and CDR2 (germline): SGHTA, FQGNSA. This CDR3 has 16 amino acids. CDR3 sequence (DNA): TGTGCCAGCAGCTTAGGTCGATGGGGGCGTAACTATGGCTACACCTTC. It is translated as CASSLGRWGRNYGYTF.

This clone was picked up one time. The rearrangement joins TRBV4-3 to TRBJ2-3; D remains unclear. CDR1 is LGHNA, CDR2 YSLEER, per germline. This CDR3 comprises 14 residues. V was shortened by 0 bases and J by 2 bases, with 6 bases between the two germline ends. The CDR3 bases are TGCGCCAGCAGCCAAGATTCCCCCACAGATACGCAGTATTTT. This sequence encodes CASSQDSPTDTQYF.

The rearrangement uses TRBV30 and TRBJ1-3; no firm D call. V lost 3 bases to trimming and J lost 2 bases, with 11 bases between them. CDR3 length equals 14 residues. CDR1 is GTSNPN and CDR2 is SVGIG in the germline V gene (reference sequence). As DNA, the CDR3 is TGTGCCTGGAGCTTCGGACTGGCTGGAAACACCATATATTTT. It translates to CAWSFGLAGNTIYF.

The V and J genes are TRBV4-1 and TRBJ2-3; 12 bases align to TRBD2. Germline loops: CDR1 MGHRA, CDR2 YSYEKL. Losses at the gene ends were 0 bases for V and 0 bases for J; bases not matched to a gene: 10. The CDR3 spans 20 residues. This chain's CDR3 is CASSQDRELAGGLSTDTQYF. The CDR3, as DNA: TGCGCCAGCAGCCAAGATCGGGAACTAGCGGGGGGCCTCAGCACAGATACGCAGTATTTT.

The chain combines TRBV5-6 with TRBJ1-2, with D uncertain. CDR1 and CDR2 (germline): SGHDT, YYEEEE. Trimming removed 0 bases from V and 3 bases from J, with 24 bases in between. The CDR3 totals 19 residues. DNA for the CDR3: TGTGCCAGCAGCTTGGGACTAAGAACCTACGAAAATCGCGACTATGGCTACACCTTC. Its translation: CASSLGLRTYENRDYGYTF.

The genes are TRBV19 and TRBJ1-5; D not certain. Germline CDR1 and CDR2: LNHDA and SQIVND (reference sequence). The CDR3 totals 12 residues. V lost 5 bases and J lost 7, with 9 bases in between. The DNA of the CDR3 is TGTGCCAGTAGTGGGCTTAAACAGCCCCAGCATTTT. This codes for CASSGLKQPQHF.

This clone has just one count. The CDR3 nucleotides read TGTGCCAGCAGCCAGGGGGTGAACACTGAAGCTTTCTTT. It codes for CASSQGVNTEAFF. The chain uses TRBV14 and TRBJ1-1; D is perhaps TRBD1 (5 bases). CDR1 and CDR2 (germline): SGHDN, FVKESK. The V and J ends lost 3 bases and 0 bases respectively, with 5 bases between them. The CDR3 extends over 13 amino acids.

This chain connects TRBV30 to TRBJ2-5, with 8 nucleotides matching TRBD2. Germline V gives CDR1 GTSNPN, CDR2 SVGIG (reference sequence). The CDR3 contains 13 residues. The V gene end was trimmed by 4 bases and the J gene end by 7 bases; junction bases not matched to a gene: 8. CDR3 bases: TGTGCCTGGACGAGCGGGGGAGCGGGGACCCAGTACTTC. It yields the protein CAWTSGGAGTQYF.

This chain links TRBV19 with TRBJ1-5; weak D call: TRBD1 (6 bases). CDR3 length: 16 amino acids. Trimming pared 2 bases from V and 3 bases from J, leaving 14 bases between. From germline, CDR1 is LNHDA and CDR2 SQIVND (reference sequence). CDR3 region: CASSIRRGGINQPQHF. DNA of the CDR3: TGTGCCAGTAGTATACGAAGGGGGGGGATCAATCAGCCCCAGCATTTT.

The CDR3 loop reads CSVLRDFGATEAFF. CDR3 in DNA: TGCAGCGTACTCAGGGATTTCGGGGCCACTGAAGCTTTCTTT. This rearrangement joins TRBV29-1 to TRBJ1-1, with a possible D match to TRBD1 (5 bases). Germline V gene data show CDR1 as SQVTM and CDR2 as ANQGSEA. The V gene lost 6 bases and the J gene lost 4 bases, with 18 bases spanning the gap. The CDR3 sequence is 14 residues long.

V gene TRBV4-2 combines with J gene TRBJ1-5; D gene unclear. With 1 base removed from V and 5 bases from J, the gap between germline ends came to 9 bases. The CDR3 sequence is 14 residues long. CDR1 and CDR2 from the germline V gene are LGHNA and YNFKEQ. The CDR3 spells CASSQGGGYQPQHF. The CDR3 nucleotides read TGTGCCAGCAGCCAAGGTGGTGGGTATCAGCCCCAGCATTTT.